Following are 21 T cell receptor beta chains from one sample sequenced in a study of TIL therapy for anti-PD-1-resistant metastatic lung cancer. Documented time point: pre-treatment sample, taken before nivolumab and TIL therapy. Sequencing used immunoSEQ v3. The protocol was immunoSEQ multiplex PCR, while the TCRdb copy is restricted to in-frame clones and leaves out a portion. Of about 60,000 clones in the sample, more than 75% were seen once. Sequencing was performed on blood, taken at baseline. The receptors were sampled from a person aged 25-79 years with non-small cell lung cancer.

The chain has TRBV27 and TRBJ1-5; no reliable D call. Germline assignment: CDR1 MNHEY and CDR2 SMNVEV (reference sequence). With 5 bases removed from V and 0 bases from J, the gap between germline ends came to 8 bases. This CDR3 region has 14 residues. The CDR3 sequence: CASSSRNSNQPQHF. In DNA, the CDR3 is TGTGCCAGCAGTAGTCGGAATAGCAATCAGCCCCAGCATTTT.

V is TRBV27 and J is TRBJ1-5; D unresolved. The germline V gene encodes CDR1 MNHEY and CDR2 SMNVEV (reference sequence). Trimming left V 3 bases short and J 1 base short, with 7 bases between. This CDR3 comprises 14 residues. In nucleotides, the CDR3 is TGTGCCAGCAGTTTTGGAGGGAGCAATCAGCCCCAGCATTTT. This encodes CASSFGGSNQPQHF.

The chain combines TRBV6-5 with TRBJ1-2; D unclear. The CDR3 is 14 residues long. V lost 2 bases and J 2 bases, leaving 9 bases between the germline ends. Germline CDR1 and CDR2: MNHEY and SVGAGI. The chain's CDR3 is CASSYRAGNYGYTF. DNA for the CDR3: TGTGCCAGCAGTTACCGGGCGGGGAACTATGGCTACACCTTC.

V is TRBV5-1 and J is TRBJ2-1; D is tentatively TRBD1 or TRBD2 (7 bases each). Deletions cut 6 bases from V and 2 bases from J, with 15 bases between. There are 15 residues in the CDR3. The germline V gene has CDR1 SGHRS and CDR2 YFSETQ. The CDR3 region is CASTGGTVTYNEQFF. CDR3 DNA sequence: TGCGCCAGCACCGGGGGGACAGTGACCTACAATGAGCAGTTCTTC.

V and J are TRBV2 and TRBJ1-2; D is uncertain. Germline CDR1 and CDR2: SNHLY and FYNNEI. This CDR3 is 15 amino acids long. Deletions cut 8 bases from V and 7 bases from J, with 23 bases between. As DNA, the CDR3 is TGTGCCAGCTCCCCACCCTCGCTAACTATGGTTGGCTACACCTTC. Translation gives CASSPPSLTMVGYTF.

The chain joins TRBV19 to TRBJ2-3; maybe TRBD1 (5 bases). V lost 1 base, J lost 1 base, and 9 bases lay in between. The CDR3 sequence is 15 residues long. Germline V gene sequence: CDR1 LNHDA, CDR2 SQIVND (reference sequence). The CDR3 here is CASSIAGHGTDTQYF. The CDR3 DNA follows: TGTGCCAGTAGTATAGCAGGACACGGCACAGATACGCAGTATTTT. Supplemented by reference TRBV19 and TRBJ2-3, the full variable domain reads DGGITQSPKYLFRKEGQNVTLSCEQNLNHDAMYWYRQDPGQGLRLIYYSQIVNDFQKGDIAEGYSVSREKKESFPLTVTSAQKNPTAFYLCASSIAGHGTDTQYFGPGTRLTVL.

The V call is TRBV7-7, the J call TRBJ2-1, with 8 bases fitting TRBD1. The germline gives CDR1 SSHAT, CDR2 FNYEAQ (reference sequence). Trimming at V came to 3 bases and at J to 8 bases, leaving 9 bases not matched to a gene. The length of the CDR3 is 15 residues. The CDR3: CASSLEAGGRDEQFF. DNA for the CDR3: TGTGCCAGCAGCTTGGAGGCAGGGGGCAGGGATGAGCAGTTCTTC.

The genes are TRBV5-1 and TRBJ1-1; TRBD1 aligns across 11 bases. Germline V CDR1 and CDR2: SGHRS, YFSETQ. The CDR3 length is 16 residues. V lost 0 bases to trimming and J lost 0 bases; unmatched junction nucleotides: 1. CDR3 protein: CASSLGDRGLNTEAFF. The DNA of the CDR3 is TGCGCCAGCAGCTTGGGGGACAGGGGGTTGAACACTGAAGCTTTCTTT.

J is TRBJ2-7 and V is TRBV27; 7 bases line up with TRBD1. This CDR3 comprises 12 residues. Germline lookup yields CDR1 MNHEY and CDR2 SMNVEV (reference sequence). J lost 6 bases, V lost 5 bases, and 4 bases had no gene match. CDR3: CASSTGAGEQYF. As DNA, the CDR3 is TGTGCCAGCAGTACAGGGGCCGGCGAGCAGTACTTC.

The chain carries TRBV5-8 and TRBJ1-5; no firm D call. The CDR3 covers 13 residues. The V gene's germline CDR1 is SGHTS and CDR2 YDEGEE. V was shortened by 7 bases and J by 2 bases, with 10 bases between the two germline ends. CDR3 protein: CASRPAGNQPQHF. The CDR3 DNA reads as TGTGCCAGCCGGCCGGCTGGCAATCAGCCCCAGCATTTT.

The V call is TRBV15, the J call TRBJ2-3, with 8 bases that match TRBD2. CDR3 length: 15 amino acids. From germline, CDR1 is LNHNV and CDR2 YYDKDF (reference sequence). With V trimmed by 8 bases and J by 5 bases, 12 bases remained unmatched. In nucleotides, the CDR3 is TGTGCCACCGGTCGGACTAGCTCAGCGCAAGATACGCAGTATTTT. Its translation: CATGRTSSAQDTQYF.

The chain links TRBV5-1 to TRBJ2-3; 11 positions match TRBD2. V gave up 5 bases and J gave up 2 bases; unmatched junction bases: 13. There are 18 residues in the CDR3. From germline, CDR1 is SGHRS and CDR2 YFSETQ. CDR3 amino acids: CASRPGLAATIHTDTQYF. The CDR3, as DNA: TGCGCCAGCAGACCGGGACTAGCGGCTACGATTCACACAGATACGCAGTATTTT.

This chain uses TRBV19 with TRBJ1-1, with D maybe TRBD1 (5 bases). Trimming removed 3 bases at V and 0 bases at J, with 20 bases between. Germline V CDR1 and CDR2: LNHDA, SQIVND (reference sequence). CDR3 length equals 18 residues. The CDR3 protein is CASSIPGTADTMNTEAFF. CDR3 in DNA: TGTGCCAGTAGTATTCCCGGGACCGCCGATACAATGAACACTGAAGCTTTCTTT.

The V gene is TRBV3-1 (or the pseudogene TRBV3-2), the J gene TRBJ2-2; D is unclear. The CDR3 is 14 residues long. In germline, CDR1 is LGHDT, CDR2 YNNKEL (reference sequence). V was shortened by 3 bases and J by 4 bases, with 9 bases between the two germline ends. The CDR3 spells CASSQASGTGELFF. The CDR3 nucleotides are TGTGCCAGCAGCCAGGCGTCGGGCACCGGGGAGCTGTTTTTT.

The V call is TRBV3-1 (or the pseudogene TRBV3-2), the J call TRBJ2-3; 9 bases fit TRBD1. V was clipped by 4 bases and J by 4 bases; unmatched bases: 9. The germline CDR1 and CDR2 sequences are LGHDT and YNNKEL (reference sequence). The CDR3 loop spans 16 amino acids. CDR3 loop: CASSLSGTGHPDTQYF. As DNA, the CDR3 is TGTGCCAGCAGCCTATCCGGGACAGGGCACCCAGATACGCAGTATTTT.

The chain uses TRBV7-3 and TRBJ2-7; D is unclear. Germline values: CDR1 SGHTA, CDR2 FQGTGA. The CDR3 is 13 residues long. Deletions cut 5 bases from V and 4 bases from J, with 12 bases between. Here the CDR3 DNA reads TGTGCCAGCAGCCCACTCGGATCGTACGAGCAGTACTTC. It specifies CASSPLGSYEQYF.

This clone occurred a few times. J is TRBJ2-1 and V is TRBV11-2; D is undetermined. Per germline, CDR1 SGHAT and CDR2 FQNNGV. The CDR3 has 12 amino acids. V lost 5 bases to trimming and J lost 2 bases, with 4 bases between them. The CDR3 reads CASSGPYNEQFF. The CDR3 region has the DNA TGTGCCAGCAGCGGGCCCTACAATGAGCAGTTCTTC.

The chain carries TRBV30 and TRBJ2-3; no definite D call. The CDR3 has 12 amino acids. CDR1 and CDR2 from the germline V gene are GTSNPN and SVGIG (reference sequence). V dropped 8 bases and J dropped 0 bases, with 9 bases sitting between them. CDR3 sequence (DNA): TGTGCCCTCACGTCTAGCACAGATACGCAGTATTTT. This gives the protein CALTSSTDTQYF.

The rearrangement links TRBV27 to TRBJ1-1, with D hard to call. The CDR3 contains 13 residues. The V end was cut by 6 bases, the J end by 2 bases, with 10 bases between. Germline CDR1 reads MNHEY; CDR2 reads SMNVEV (reference sequence). The CDR3 DNA reads as TGTGCCAGCAGGTTCAGAGATAACACTGAAGCTTTCTTT. Translating gives CASRFRDNTEAFF.

The chain recombines TRBV3-1 (or the pseudogene TRBV3-2) with TRBJ2-3; weak D call: TRBD2 (5 bases). CDR3 length: 19 residues. V lost 3 bases and J lost 0, with 22 bases in between. CDR1 and CDR2 from the germline V gene are LGHDT and YNNKEL (reference sequence). For the CDR3, the DNA is TGTGCCAGCAGCCAGATCGGTCTAGGACTTCTACCTAGCACAGATACGCAGTATTTT. Translating it yields CASSQIGLGLLPSTDTQYF.

The sample holds a few counts of this clone. The CDR3 protein is CASSLLTGSGSYRNTGELFF. The CDR3 nucleotides read TGTGCCAGCAGTTTGCTAACAGGGAGCGGGAGTTATAGAAACACCGGGGAGCTGTTTTTT. The chain employs TRBV28 and TRBJ2-2; 8 nucleotides agree with TRBD2. V dropped 3 bases and J dropped 2; count of bases not matched to a gene: 17. Germline V gene sequence: CDR1 MDHEN, CDR2 SYDVKM. This CDR3 has 20 amino acids.